This TCR beta chain was captured by sequencing in a study of vaccination and CD4 T cells after COVID-19. Study-wide background: SARS-CoV-2, HCoV-NL63, HCoV-OC43 and HCoV-229E supplied the overlapping spike peptides used to stimulate cells.

Comment on this clonotype: No antigen is known for it.

Treatment meaning: 10-day PBMC culture with coronavirus spike peptide pools or control peptides (ViraFEST assay). The Oncomine TCR Beta short-read assay was what sequenced the DNA obtained from cultured CD4+ T cells. TCRdb re-called the PCR reads with MiXCR, one entry per CDR3 protein. The sample yields more than 13,000 distinct CDR3 sequences, nearly 75% seen once. V lost 5 bases and J lost 4; bases outside the gene matches: 4. The CDR3 totals 15 residues. The germline V gene encodes CDR1 SGHNT and CDR2 YENEEA. The clonotype comes from a human donor who had recovered from COVID-19. The chain has TRBV11-3 and TRBJ2-1, with 11 bases identical to TRBD2. The specimen sequenced was CD4+ T cells from blood, cultured in vitro. The CDR3 DNA reads TGTGCCAGCAGCAGGACTAGCGGGCGTTACAATGAGCAGTTCTTC. Protein product: CASSRTSGRYNEQFF. Drawing the rest from reference TRBV11-3 and TRBJ2-1, the complete variable domain is EAGVVQSPRYKIIEKKQPVAFWCNPISGHNTLYWYLQNLGQGPELLIRYENEEAVDDSQLPKDRFSAERLKGVDSTLKIQPAELGDSAVYLCASSRTSGRYNEQFFGPGTRLTVL.